Following are 21 T cell receptor beta chains from one sample sequenced in a study of early T cells in non-severe SARS-CoV-2 infection. Each CDR3 protein gets one entry after TCRdb re-called the 5' RACE reads with MiXCR. The data show about 55,000 distinct CDR3 sequences, 14% to 15% seen once. The material was whole blood, obtained at baseline. These receptors originate from an adult who was a healthcare worker with PCR-confirmed SARS-CoV-2 infection or an uninfected control (not recorded which).

CDR3 nucleotide sequence: TGCGCCAGCAGCTTGGAGGGGGACAGACCAATCTATGGCTACACCTTC. Translated, it gives CASSLEGDRPIYGYTF. The gene calls are TRBV5-1 and TRBJ1-2, with 7 bases lining up with TRBD1. The CDR3 sequence is 16 residues long. V lost 0 bases to trimming and J lost 4 bases; unmatched junction nucleotides: 9. Germline lookup yields CDR1 SGHRS and CDR2 YFSETQ.

This sequence joins TRBV20-1 and TRBJ2-3, with 8 bases that match TRBD2. V was clipped by 4 bases and J by 5 bases; unmatched bases: 11. The CDR3 has 15 residues. Germline V gives CDR1 DFQATT, CDR2 SNEGSKA (reference sequence). The chain's CDR3 is CSATSLAGGQDTQYF. CDR3 nucleotide sequence: TGCAGTGCTACGTCCTTGGCGGGGGGCCAAGATACGCAGTATTTT.

This clonotype has only a few counts. The CDR3, as DNA: TGTGCCTGGAGGACAGGGGATAATTCACCCCTCCACTTT. This translates into CAWRTGDNSPLHF. V gene TRBV30 combines with J gene TRBJ1-6; 8 nucleotides agree with TRBD1. This CDR3 is 13 amino acids long. CDR1 and CDR2 from the germline V gene are GTSNPN and SVGIG (reference sequence). The V gene end was trimmed by 3 bases and the J gene end by 5 bases; junction bases not matched to a gene: 0.

The chain couples TRBV5-1 to TRBJ1-2, with TRBD1 identical over 8 bases. The junction had 10 bases not matched to a gene; V was cut back by 0 bases and J by 9 bases. CDR1 is SGHRS, CDR2 YFSETQ, per germline. The CDR3 covers 15 residues. CDR3 sequence: CASSLGRGQEESYTF. The CDR3 bases are TGCGCCAGCAGCTTGGGTAGGGGACAGGAAGAGAGCTACACCTTC.

This clonotype was found a few times. This sequence joins TRBV21-1 and TRBJ2-5; the D segment call TRBD1 is taken from the table without a DNA check. TRBV21-1 is a documented pseudogene. CDR3 size: 16 residues. The CDR3 here is CASTAGHTKDLETQYF. For the CDR3, the DNA is TGTGCCAGCACCGCAGGACACACAAAAGATCTCGAGACCCAGTACTTC.

Turning to this clonotype: One end of the junction fails to match germline, which may point to a read error. The J gene is TRBJ2-7, the V gene TRBV12-3 or TRBV12-4; TRBD2 matches 12 bases. CDR3 size: 14 residues. The CDR3 nucleotides read TGTGCCAGCAGTCTAGCGGGAGGGACCGACGAGCAGTACTTC. Translating gives CASSLAGGTDEQYF.

This clonotype was counted a few times. This chain uses TRBV30 with TRBJ2-7; 7 bases map to TRBD2. The CDR3 contains 12 residues. From germline, CDR1 is GTSNPN and CDR2 SVGIG (reference sequence). The V segment lost 3 bases and the J segment 4 bases; nucleotides outside the gene matches: 3. The CDR3 loop reads CAWSSGRYEQYF. The CDR3 DNA reads as TGTGCCTGGAGCTCCGGGAGGTACGAGCAGTACTTC.

This clonotype was counted at least ten times. This chain uses TRBV21-1 with TRBJ2-2; no check of the table's D call, TRBD1, against the DNA was made. TRBV21-1 counts as a pseudogene. The CDR3 extends over 16 amino acids. CDR3 in amino acids: CASRRLPSRGTGELFF. Here the CDR3 DNA reads TGTGCCAGCAGGAGACTCCCCAGTAGGGGAACCGGGGAGCTGTTTTTT.

The V gene is TRBV6-6, the J gene TRBJ1-6; 7 bases fit TRBD1. V was pared by 7 bases and J by 14 bases, with 8 bases of the junction left unmatched. This CDR3 has 12 amino acids. In germline, CDR1 is MNHNY, CDR2 SVGAGI (reference sequence). CDR3 sequence (DNA): TGTGCCAGCACCCACAGGGGTCTGGCCCTCCACTTT. It codes for CASTHRGLALHF.

This clonotype has just a few counts. The V gene is TRBV29-1, the J gene TRBJ1-1, with D uncertain. Trimming took off 2 bases at V and 6 bases at J, with 7 bases between the two ends. The CDR3 consists of 11 residues. Germline V CDR1 and CDR2: SQVTM, ANQGSEA. The CDR3 loop reads CSVERQAEAFF. The CDR3 region has the DNA TGCAGCGTTGAAAGGCAGGCTGAAGCTTTCTTT.

The chain has TRBV5-1 and TRBJ1-6; D remains unclear. V shed 3 bases and J shed 4 bases, with 17 bases lying between them. The CDR3 totals 17 residues. Germline V CDR1 and CDR2: SGHRS, YFSETQ. The CDR3 region is CASSSTGPRSYNSPLHF. CDR3 coding DNA: TGCGCCAGCAGCTCTACGGGCCCACGCTCTTATAATTCACCCCTCCACTTT. Full variable domain (missing parts from reference TRBV5-1 and TRBJ1-6): KAGVTQTPRYLIKTRGQQVTLSCSPISGHRSVSWYQQTPGQGLQFLFEYFSETQRNKGNFPGRFSGRQFSNSRSEMNVSTLELGDSALYLCASSSTGPRSYNSPLHFGNGTRLTVT.

V gene TRBV5-1 combines with J gene TRBJ2-1; D is undetermined. The CDR3 is made up of 13 amino acids. Trimming removed 3 bases at V and 9 bases at J, with 13 bases between. Germline V gene data show CDR1 as SGHRS and CDR2 as YFSETQ. CDR3 nucleotides: TGCGCCAGCAGCTCCCAATCTTTGGGTGAGCAGTTCTTC. As protein: CASSSQSLGEQFF. The full variable domain, with the rest looked up from reference TRBV5-1 and TRBJ2-1, is KAGVTQTPRYLIKTRGQQVTLSCSPISGHRSVSWYQQTPGQGLQFLFEYFSETQRNKGNFPGRFSGRQFSNSRSEMNVSTLELGDSALYLCASSSQSLGEQFFGPGTRLTVL.

The V gene is TRBV5-1, the J gene TRBJ1-2; TRBD1 matches at 9 bases. The length of the CDR3 is 14 residues. The ends lost 4 bases at V and 3 bases at J; junction bases unmatched: 4. Germline-derived CDR1 and CDR2 are SGHRS and YFSETQ. CDR3 nucleotide sequence: TGCGCCAGCAGCCTGGGACAGGGTTACTATGGCTACACCTTC. Translated: CASSLGQGYYGYTF.

The V gene is TRBV7-9, the J gene TRBJ2-2, with D tentatively TRBD1 or TRBD2 (5 bases each). The germline V gene has CDR1 SEHNR and CDR2 FQNEAQ (reference sequence). V lost 6 bases, J lost 5 bases, and 16 bases lay in between. The CDR3 loop spans 15 amino acids. This chain's CDR3 is CASRNSGRRTGELFF. The CDR3 DNA reads as TGTGCCAGCAGGAATTCAGGGCGGAGGACCGGGGAGCTGTTTTTT.

This clonotype was observed many times. V and J are TRBV18 and TRBJ2-1; 7 bases map to TRBD2. V dropped 7 bases and J dropped 1; count of bases not matched to a gene: 4. This CDR3 spans 14 amino acids. In germline, CDR1 is KGHSH, CDR2 LQKENI. As DNA, the CDR3 is TGTGCCAGCTTACGGGAGGAGTCCTACAATGAGCAGTTCTTC. Residues: CASLREESYNEQFF. Full variable domain (outside the CDR3, taken from reference TRBV18 and TRBJ2-1): NAGVMQNPRHLVRRRGQEARLRCSPMKGHSHVYWYRQLPEEGLKFMVYLQKENIIDESGMPKERFSAEFPKEGPSILRIQQVVRGDSAAYFCASLREESYNEQFFGPGTRLTVL.

V usage is TRBV20-1 and J usage is TRBJ2-3, with 10 nucleotides matching TRBD2. The germline V gene encodes CDR1 DFQATT and CDR2 SNEGSKA (reference sequence). Trimming at V came to 4 bases and at J to 2 bases, leaving 9 bases not matched to a gene. This CDR3 region has 16 residues. The CDR3 here is CSATPLAGLATDTQYF. In nucleotides, the CDR3 is TGCAGTGCTACGCCACTAGCGGGGTTGGCCACAGATACGCAGTATTTT.

In this sample, this clonotype turned up a few times. The chain links TRBV6-6 to TRBJ2-2, with 10 bases identical to TRBD1. The CDR3 runs 15 residues. CDR1 MNHNY and CDR2 SVGAGI come from the germline V gene (reference sequence). J gave up 4 bases and V 8 bases, and 7 bases lay outside the gene matches. The CDR3 reads CASRPGQGGTGELFF. The DNA of the CDR3 is TGTGCCAGCCGACCAGGACAGGGGGGCACCGGGGAGCTGTTTTTT.

The CDR3 sequence is CASSQADRGNEQFF. Written as DNA, the CDR3 is TGTGCCAGCAGCCAAGCGGACAGGGGTAATGAGCAGTTCTTC. J is TRBJ2-1 and V is TRBV3-1; 9 nucleotides match TRBD1. Per the germline V gene, CDR1 is LGHDT and CDR2 is YNNKEL (reference sequence). This CDR3 region has 14 residues. V lost 1 base to trimming and J lost 7 bases; unmatched junction nucleotides: 2.

This clonotype was seen more than once but under ten times. J is TRBJ2-1 and V is TRBV7-9, with TRBD1 matching over 7 bases. Germline V gene lookup returns CDR1 SEHNR and CDR2 FQNEAQ (reference sequence). V was pared by 5 bases and J by 2 bases, with 6 bases of the junction left unmatched. CDR3 length: 15 residues. This CDR3 is CASSPQGGAYNEQFF. CDR3 in DNA: TGTGCCAGCAGCCCACAAGGGGGCGCCTACAATGAGCAGTTCTTC. The whole variable domain, remainder taken from reference TRBV7-9 and TRBJ2-1, is DTGVSQNPRHKITKRGQNVTFRCDPISEHNRLYWYRQTLGQGPEFLTYFQNEAQLEKSRLLSDRFSAERPKGSFSTLEIQRTEQGDSAMYLCASSPQGGAYNEQFFGPGTRLTVL.

This clonotype occurred many times. J is TRBJ2-7 and V is TRBV4-2; TRBD1 matches 9 bases. Germline V CDR1 and CDR2: LGHNA, YNFKEQ. CDR3 length: 16 residues. After removal of 1 base from V and 3 bases from J, the junction contained 7 bases not matched to a gene. The CDR3 protein is CASSQVGGTGYYEQYF. CDR3 in DNA: TGTGCCAGCAGCCAAGTTGGCGGGACAGGGTACTACGAGCAGTACTTC.

This clonotype was seen repeatedly, ten times or more. V usage is TRBV28 and J usage is TRBJ1-2, with TRBD1 identical over 7 bases. Trimming at V came to 11 bases and at J to 1 base, leaving 13 bases not matched to a gene. The CDR3 sequence is 15 residues long. Germline lookup yields CDR1 MDHEN and CDR2 SYDVKM. In DNA, the CDR3 is TGTGCCGTTTCGGGACAGCCTCCCCTTAACTATGGCTACACCTTC. It encodes CAVSGQPPLNYGYTF.